The sequence of this T cell receptor beta chain was determined in a study of OX40 agonist ivuxolimab in advanced cancers. In the study overall: Patients took ivuxolimab, an agonistic anti-OX40 (CD134) antibody. From about 20 to 79 years was the age range, with a mean of roughly 59 years, and 65% to 90% were male.

Study findings and constraints: At doses 0.1 to 3.0 mg/kg, CD4+ and CD8+ clones expanded.

With respect to this clone: The antigen remains undetermined.

The CDR3 is 16 amino acids. Germline V gives CDR1 ENHRY, CDR2 SYGVKD. J lost 0 bases, V lost 6 bases, and 5 bases had no gene match. The protocol was immunoSEQ multiplex PCR, while the TCRdb copy is restricted to in-frame clones and leaves out a portion. The sample records tens of thousands of clones, approximately 80% being singletons. This TCR derives from an adult with an advanced solid tumor such as melanoma, head and neck, liver or kidney cancer. The chain joins TRBV10-3 to TRBJ2-3, with 11 bases matching TRBD2. The starting material was CD4+ or CD8+ T cells sorted from blood, obtained in a trial of the OX40 agonist ivuxolimab. The DNA for the CDR3 is TGTGCCATCAGAAGGGGACTAGCGGATAGCACAGATACGCAGTATTTT. Its translation is CAIRRGLADSTDTQYF.